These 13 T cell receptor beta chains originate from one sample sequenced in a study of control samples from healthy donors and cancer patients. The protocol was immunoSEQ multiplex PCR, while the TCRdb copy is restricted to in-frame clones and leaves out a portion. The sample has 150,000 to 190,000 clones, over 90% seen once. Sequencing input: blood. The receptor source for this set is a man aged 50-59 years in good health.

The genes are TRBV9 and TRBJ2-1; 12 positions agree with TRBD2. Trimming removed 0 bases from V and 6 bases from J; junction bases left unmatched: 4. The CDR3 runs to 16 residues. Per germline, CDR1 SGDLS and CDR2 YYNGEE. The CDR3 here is CASSVGLAGVSNEQFF. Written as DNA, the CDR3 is TGTGCCAGCAGCGTAGGACTAGCGGGAGTGTCCAATGAGCAGTTCTTC.

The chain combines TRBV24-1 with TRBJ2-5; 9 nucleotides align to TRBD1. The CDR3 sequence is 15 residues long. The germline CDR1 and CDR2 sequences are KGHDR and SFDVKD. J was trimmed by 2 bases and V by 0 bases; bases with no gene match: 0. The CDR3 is CATSDLGQGQETQYF. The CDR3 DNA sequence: TGTGCCACCAGTGATTTGGGACAGGGGCAAGAGACCCAGTACTTC.

CDR3 bases: TGTGCCAGCTCACCCCCCGGACAGGGATCTTACAATGAGCAGTTCTTC. Encoded protein: CASSPPGQGSYNEQFF. The chain uses TRBV18 and TRBJ2-1; TRBD1 aligns across 8 bases. CDR1 is KGHSH, CDR2 LQKENI, per germline. The V segment lost 3 bases and the J segment 4 bases; nucleotides outside the gene matches: 8. The CDR3 runs to 16 residues.

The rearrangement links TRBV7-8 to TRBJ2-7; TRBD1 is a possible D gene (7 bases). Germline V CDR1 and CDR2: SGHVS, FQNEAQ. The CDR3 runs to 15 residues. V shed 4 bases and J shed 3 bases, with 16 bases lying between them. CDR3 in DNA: TGTGCCAGCAGCTCCCCGACAGGGAGGTACTACGAGCAGTACTTC. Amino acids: CASSSPTGRYYEQYF.

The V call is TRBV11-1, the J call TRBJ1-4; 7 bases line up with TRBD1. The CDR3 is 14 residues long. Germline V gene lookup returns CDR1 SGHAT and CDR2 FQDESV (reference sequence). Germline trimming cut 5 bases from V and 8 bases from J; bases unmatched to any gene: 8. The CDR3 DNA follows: TGTGCCAGCAGCCTCCGACAGGGAGGAGAAAAACTGTTTTTT. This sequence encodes CASSLRQGGEKLFF.

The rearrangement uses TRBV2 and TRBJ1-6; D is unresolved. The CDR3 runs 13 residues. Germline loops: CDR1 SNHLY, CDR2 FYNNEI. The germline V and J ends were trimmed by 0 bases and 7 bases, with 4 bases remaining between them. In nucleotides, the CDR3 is TGTGCCAGCAGTGAAGCCGGGAATTCACCCCTCCACTTT. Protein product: CASSEAGNSPLHF.

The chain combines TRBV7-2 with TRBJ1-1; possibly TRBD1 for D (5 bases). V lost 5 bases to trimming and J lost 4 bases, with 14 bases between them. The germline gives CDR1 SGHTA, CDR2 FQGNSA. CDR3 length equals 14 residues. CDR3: CASSPRVGRTEAFF. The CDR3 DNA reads TGTGCCAGCAGCCCCAGGGTAGGTCGCACTGAAGCTTTCTTT.

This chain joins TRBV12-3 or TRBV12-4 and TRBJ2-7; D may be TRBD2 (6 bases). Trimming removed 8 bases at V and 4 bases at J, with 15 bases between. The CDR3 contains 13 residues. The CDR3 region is CASAWGVRYEQYF. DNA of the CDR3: TGTGCCAGCGCCTGGGGGGTTAGGTACGAGCAGTACTTC.

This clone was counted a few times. CDR3 residues: CASSNRQGASTGELFF. CDR3 in DNA: TGTGCCAGCAGTAACAGACAGGGGGCGAGCACCGGGGAGCTGTTTTTT. The chain joins TRBV6-6 to TRBJ2-2; TRBD1 matches 10 bases. The germline V gene encodes CDR1 MNHNY and CDR2 SVGAGI (reference sequence). Trimming removed 5 bases from V and 4 bases from J; junction bases left unmatched: 7. The CDR3 has 16 amino acids.

CDR3 in amino acids: CASSQVPGLAGGNEQYF. CDR3 DNA: TGTGCCAGCAGCCAAGTTCCGGGACTAGCGGGAGGGAACGAGCAGTACTTC. This chain joins TRBV4-2 and TRBJ2-7, with 16 positions matching TRBD2. CDR3 length: 17 amino acids. Germline CDR1 reads LGHNA; CDR2 reads YNFKEQ. The V gene end was trimmed by 1 base and the J gene end by 5 bases; junction bases not matched to a gene: 5.

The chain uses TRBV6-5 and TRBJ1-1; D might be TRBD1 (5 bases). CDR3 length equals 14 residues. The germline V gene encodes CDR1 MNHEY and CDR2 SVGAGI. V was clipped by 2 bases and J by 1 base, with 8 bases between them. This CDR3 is CASSYRGENTEAFF. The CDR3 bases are TGTGCCAGCAGTTACAGGGGCGAGAACACTGAAGCTTTCTTT.

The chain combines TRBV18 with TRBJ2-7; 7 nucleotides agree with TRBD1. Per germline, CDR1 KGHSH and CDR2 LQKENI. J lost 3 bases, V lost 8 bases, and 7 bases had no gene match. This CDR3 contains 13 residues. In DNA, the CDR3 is TGTGCCAGCACCCGGGGACAGAACTACGAGCAGTACTTC. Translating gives CASTRGQNYEQYF.

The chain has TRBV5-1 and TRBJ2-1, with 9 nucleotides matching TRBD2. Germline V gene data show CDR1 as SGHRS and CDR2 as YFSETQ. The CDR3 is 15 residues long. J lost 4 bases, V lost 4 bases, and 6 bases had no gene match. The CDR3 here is CASSGGTSWYNEQFF. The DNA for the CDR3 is TGCGCCAGCAGCGGAGGGACTAGCTGGTACAATGAGCAGTTCTTC.